Listed below are T cell receptor beta chains from one sample, sequenced in a study of T cells after somatic rescue of genetic block. Only in-frame clones appear in the TCRdb table, and some are missing; sequencing was by immunoSEQ multiplex PCR. The sample records 110,000 or so clones, 75% to 95% being singletons. The specimen was peripheral blood mononuclear cells (PBMCs). Source of these receptors: a woman aged 18-29 years. Each CDR3 is given with its conserved first and last residue. A D gene is named only where the DNA matches it firmly. Rows give clone size only sometimes, using once, few, many, or a class for an expanded clone.

abundance	len	v_gene	d_gene	j_gene	CDR3aa	CDR3nt
once	13	TRBV28	TRBD1	TRBJ1-6	CASLGTAYSPLHF	TGTGCCAGCCTCGGGACAGCCTATTCACCCCTCCACTTT
NA	13	TRBV6-6	NA	TRBJ1-2	CARSSSVNYGYTF	TGTGCCAGAAGTTCGTCGGTGAACTATGGCTACACCTTC
few	11	TRBV28	NA	TRBJ1-1	CASSLGTEAFF	TGTGCCAGCAGTCTGGGCACTGAAGCTTTCTTT
NA	14	TRBV19	NA	TRBJ2-3	CAGGMTAWPDTQYF	TGTGCCGGAGGCATGACGGCTTGGCCAGATACGCAGTATTTT
NA	16	TRBV7-8	NA	TRBJ2-7	CASSLELGSASYEQYF	TGTGCCAGCAGCTTAGAGTTAGGGTCCGCCTCCTACGAGCAGTACTTC
NA	16	TRBV5-6	TRBD1	TRBJ1-2	CASSWGRDRGWYGYTF	TGTGCCAGCAGCTGGGGCCGAGACAGGGGTTGGTATGGCTACACCTTC
NA	15	TRBV28	TRBD1	TRBJ2-7	CASSPRGTGIHEQYF	TGTGCCAGCAGTCCCCGGGGGACAGGGATACACGAGCAGTACTTC
NA	16	TRBV7-9	TRBD2	TRBJ2-2	CASSPSGGADTGELFF	TGTGCCAGCAGCCCTAGCGGGGGGGCGGACACCGGGGAGCTGTTTTTT
few	11	TRBV20-1	NA	TRBJ1-6	CSASLSEPLHF	TGCAGTGCTAGTCTAAGTGAACCCCTCCACTTT
NA	14	TRBV19	NA	TRBJ1-2	CASSMTSSSYGYTF	TGTGCCAGTAGTATGACATCCTCAAGCTATGGCTACACCTTC
NA	13	TRBV12-5	NA	TRBJ2-7	CASGLVELYEQYF	TGTGCTAGTGGTTTGGTGGAATTATACGAGCAGTACTTC
NA	18	TRBV19	NA	TRBJ2-1	CASSIALPGVGSYNEQFF	TGTGCCAGTAGTATAGCCCTCCCTGGGGTTGGCTCCTACAATGAGCAGTTCTTC
NA	16	TRBV4-2	TRBD1	TRBJ1-6	CASSQVVGTANSPLHF	TGTGCCAGCAGCCAAGTAGTTGGGACAGCTAATTCACCCCTCCACTTT
NA	17	TRBV27	TRBD1	TRBJ2-6	CASSPGQGSSGANVLTF	TGTGCCAGCAGTCCGGGACAGGGGTCCTCTGGGGCCAACGTCCTGACTTTC
NA	15	TRBV6-6	NA	TRBJ1-4	CASSYGIGFNEKLFF	TGTGCCAGCAGTTACGGGATTGGCTTTAATGAAAAACTGTTTTTT
NA	15	TRBV2	NA	TRBJ2-7	CASSVQGGGTYEQYF	TGTGCCAGCAGTGTCCAGGGAGGGGGAACCTACGAGCAGTACTTC
NA	13	TRBV6-5	NA	TRBJ1-2	CASSEQGFDGYTF	TGTGCCAGCAGTGAACAGGGTTTCGACGGCTACACCTTC
NA	14	TRBV11-1	NA	TRBJ1-3	CASSMMGFGNTIYF	TGTGCCAGCAGTATGATGGGGTTCGGAAACACCATATATTTT
once	17	TRBV4-3	TRBD2	TRBJ2-3	CASSQDAPRAGKDTQYF	TGCGCCAGCAGCCAAGATGCTCCCAGAGCGGGAAAAGATACGCAGTATTTT
NA	14	TRBV10-3	NA	TRBJ2-3	CAISEYRPTDTQYF	TGTGCCATCAGTGAATACCGCCCCACAGATACGCAGTATTTT
NA	14	TRBV7-9	NA	TRBJ1-2	CASSLSEIADGYTF	TGTGCCAGCAGCTTATCGGAGATTGCAGATGGCTACACCTTC
NA	14	TRBV10-3	TRBD1	TRBJ2-3	CAIRRDRDRDTQYF	TGTGCCATCAGGCGGGACAGGGATAGAGATACGCAGTATTTT
NA	13	TRBV5-6	NA	TRBJ1-1	CASSLRPNTEAFF	TGTGCCAGCAGCTTGCGGCCGAACACTGAAGCTTTCTTT
once	14	TRBV6-4	NA	TRBJ2-3	CASSDRGEGDTQYF	TGTGCCAGCAGTGACAGGGGAGAGGGAGATACGCAGTATTTT
NA	12	TRBV10-3	NA	TRBJ1-2	CAIGRANYGYTF	TGTGCCATCGGCAGGGCTAACTATGGCTACACCTTC
NA	14	TRBV4-3	NA	TRBJ2-3	CASSPGTRPDTQYF	TGCGCCAGCAGCCCAGGGACCCGGCCGGATACGCAGTATTTT
NA	12	TRBV6-6	NA	TRBJ2-7	CASSPPSYEQYF	TGTGCCAGCAGTCCTCCTTCGTACGAGCAGTACTTC
NA	16	TRBV9	NA	TRBJ2-3	CASSPVPGPSTDTQYF	TGTGCCAGCAGCCCGGTCCCGGGGCCTAGCACAGATACGCAGTATTTT
NA	14	TRBV7-9	TRBD2	TRBJ2-1	CASSLDIGGNEQFF	TGTGCCAGCAGCTTAGACATCGGGGGGAATGAGCAGTTCTTC
NA	15	TRBV18	NA	TRBJ1-1	CASSPRGGGGTEAFF	TGTGCCAGCTCACCACGGGGGGGCGGAGGCACTGAAGCTTTCTTT
NA	16	TRBV28	TRBD2	TRBJ2-1	CASSPGPAGGRYEQFF	TGTGCCAGCAGCCCCGGGCCCGCGGGGGGGCGTTATGAGCAGTTCTTC
NA	13	TRBV6-6	NA	TRBJ1-2	CASSPRGPYGYTF	TGTGCCAGCAGCCCACGGGGCCCCTATGGCTACACCTTC
NA	15	TRBV10-2	TRBD2	TRBJ2-1	CASSESGTIYNEQFF	TGCGCCAGCAGTGAAAGTGGGACTATTTACAATGAGCAGTTCTTC
NA	16	TRBV5-4	NA	TRBJ1-5	CASSLGPGGLEQPQHF	TGTGCCAGCAGCTTGGGCCCTGGGGGCCTAGAACAGCCCCAGCATTTT
NA	15	TRBV5-6	TRBD2	TRBJ2-5	CASSLVRGGLETQYF	TGTGCCAGCAGCTTGGTGCGGGGGGGCCTGGAGACCCAGTACTTC
NA	14	TRBV14	NA	TRBJ1-5	CASSRRGSNQPQHF	TGTGCCAGCAGCCGACGGGGTAGCAATCAGCCCCAGCATTTT
NA	15	TRBV6-1	NA	TRBJ1-3	CASSEWAASGNTIYF	TGTGCCAGCAGTGAATGGGCGGCCTCTGGAAACACCATATATTTT
NA	14	TRBV30	TRBD1	TRBJ2-7	CAWSVGQGVYEQYF	TGTGCCTGGAGTGTGGGACAGGGAGTGTACGAGCAGTACTTC
NA	15	TRBV19	TRBD1	TRBJ2-7	CATQGRDRDSYEQYF	TGTGCCACCCAGGGGAGGGACAGGGATTCCTACGAGCAGTACTTC
NA	15	TRBV28	NA	TRBJ1-4	CASSNGGGRGEKLFF	TGTGCCAGCAGTAATGGAGGGGGGCGCGGTGAAAAACTGTTTTTT
NA	19	TRBV11-2	NA	TRBJ1-6	CASSLVGGAGFSHNSPLHF	TGTGCCAGCAGCTTAGTGGGGGGGGCAGGGTTCAGCCATAATTCACCCCTCCACTTT
NA	13	TRBV2	NA	TRBJ2-3	CATQAVESDTQYF	TGTGCCACCCAAGCGGTGGAGTCAGATACGCAGTATTTT
NA	15	TRBV2	NA	TRBJ1-6	CASSEESSYNSPLHF	TGTGCCAGCAGTGAGGAGAGCTCCTATAATTCACCCCTCCACTTT
NA	15	TRBV18	TRBD1	TRBJ2-3	CASSPQTGWTDTQYF	TGTGCCAGCTCACCACAGACAGGGTGGACAGATACGCAGTATTTT
NA	13	TRBV7-9	NA	TRBJ1-5	CASSPDGIGPQHF	TGTGCCAGCAGCCCCGACGGGATAGGGCCCCAGCATTTT
NA	12	TRBV11-3	NA	TRBJ2-7	CASSGRTYEQYF	TGTGCCAGCAGCGGCCGGACCTACGAGCAGTACTTC
NA	12	TRBV18	NA	TRBJ2-7	CASSRTSYEQYF	TGTGCCAGCTCACGGACGTCCTACGAGCAGTACTTC
NA	14	TRBV28	TRBD1	TRBJ2-7	CASSPGQVPYEQYF	TGTGCCAGCAGTCCGGGACAGGTTCCCTACGAGCAGTACTTC
once	14	TRBV12-5	NA	TRBJ2-4	CASGGGPLENIQYF	TGTGCTAGTGGTGGGGGGCCTCTTGAGAACATTCAGTACTTC
NA	16	TRBV7-3	TRBD1	TRBJ2-1	CASSFGETGGYNEQFF	TGTGCCAGCAGCTTTGGAGAGACAGGGGGTTACAATGAGCAGTTCTTC
NA	17	TRBV4-3	NA	TRBJ1-1	CASSQDLGGGARSEAFF	TGCGCCAGCAGCCAAGATCTGGGCGGGGGGGCGAGGTCTGAAGCTTTCTTT
NA	14	TRBV6-5	NA	TRBJ1-1	CASSYRGSGTEAFF	TGTGCCAGCAGTTACAGAGGGTCCGGCACTGAAGCTTTCTTT
NA	14	TRBV9	NA	TRBJ2-2	CASRLRDTTGELFF	TGTGCCAGCAGACTCCGGGACACCACCGGGGAGCTGTTTTTT
NA	16	TRBV21-1	NA	TRBJ1-1	CASSKRDRRSETEAFF	TGTGCCAGCAGCAAAAGGGATCGAAGGTCCGAAACTGAAGCTTTCTTT
NA	14	TRBV7-6	NA	TRBJ2-1	CASSFQGPRNEQFF	TGTGCCAGCAGCTTTCAGGGCCCGAGGAATGAGCAGTTCTTC